The rows below give T cell receptor beta chains drawn from one sample of a study of metastatic and nonmetastatic thyroid tumors. TCRdb re-called the PCR reads through MiXCR. The sample lists about 43,000 clones, 3% to 3.5% occurring once. The sequenced sample consisted of blood. The receptors derive from a female donor with papillary thyroid cancer or a benign thyroid nodule (not recorded which). Some clones in this sample may be carry-over from other donors' samples. Both conserved end residues are part of each CDR3. D genes are given only for firm matches. Size tells how often a clone was seen (once, few, many) or the class of an expanded clone, and some rows leave it out.

>TRBV6-2/TRBV6-3|TRBJ2-3|TRBD1|NA
TGTGCCAGCAGTGACGGGACAGGGGGCACAGATACGCAGTATTTT
CASSDGTGGTDTQYF
>TRBV6-1|TRBJ1-1|TRBD1|NA
TGTGCCAGCAGAGCAGGGGGACCCTACACTGAAGCTTTCTTT
CASRAGGPYTEAFF
>TRBV20-1|TRBJ2-5|TRBD2|NA
TGCAGTGCTAGAGATCTCCTGGCGGGAGTGTTCCAAGAGACCCAGTACTTC
CSARDLLAGVFQETQYF
>TRBV3-1|TRBJ2-5|NA|many
TGTGCCAGCAGCCGACACGGCCAAGAGACCCAGTACTTC
CASSRHGQETQYF
>TRBV28|TRBJ1-4|NA|many
TGTGCCAGCAGTTCGGGCCCCCTAAATGAAAAACTGTTTTTT
CASSSGPLNEKLFF
>TRBV5-4|TRBJ2-2|NA|many
TGTGCCAGCAGCCTGATCACCGGGGAGCTGTTTTTT
CASSLITGELFF
>TRBV5-1|TRBJ2-7|NA|many
TGCGCCAGCAGCTTGGTATCAGGGTCCTACGAGCAGTACTTC
CASSLVSGSYEQYF
>TRBV29-1|TRBJ1-3|NA|few
TGCAGCGTTGAAGAGGGCCACACCATATATTTT
CSVEEGHTIYF
>TRBV6-2/TRBV6-3|TRBJ2-3|TRBD2|NA
TGTGCCAGCATACCCTGGACTAGCGGGAGTATCCCATATACGCAGTATTTT
CASIPWTSGSIPYTQYF
>TRBV18|TRBJ2-2|TRBD2|many
TGTGCCAGCTCACCGTCAAGCGGGAGGGCCCGAGCCGGGGAGCTGTTTTTT
CASSPSSGRARAGELFF
>TRBV11-3|TRBJ2-7|TRBD2|many
TGTGCCAGCAGCTTAGGCCTAGCGGGAGACTCCTCCTACGAGCAGTACTTC
CASSLGLAGDSSYEQYF
>TRBV30|TRBJ1-6|TRBD1|many
TGTGCCTCCCCGGGGAGACAGGGGAGTTCACCCCTCCACTTT
CASPGRQGSSPLHF
>TRBV28|TRBJ1-4|TRBD1|NA
TGTGCCAGCAGAACGTTGAGGGGGCGGACTAATGAAAAACTGTTTTTT
CASRTLRGRTNEKLFF
>TRBV28|TRBJ2-1|NA|many
TGTGCCAGCAGGGACACAGCCTACAATGAGCAGTTCTTC
CASRDTAYNEQFF
>TRBV11-2|TRBJ2-2|NA|few
TGTGCCAGCAGCTTAGAGGAGCGACCCGGGGAGCTGTTTTTT
CASSLEERPGELFF
>TRBV7-9|TRBJ2-4|NA|few
TGTGCCAGCAGCTTAGTTAGCTGGAGGGCGGGCATTCAGTACTTC
CASSLVSWRAGIQYF
>TRBV6-1|TRBJ2-7|NA|few
TGTGCCAGCAGTGAAGTGGGGGGAGAGCTGTTAGAGCAGTACTTC
CASSEVGGELLEQYF
>TRBV19|TRBJ1-2|NA|NA
TGTGCCAGTAGTATTACATGGTTTGAGGGCTTTGGCTACACCTTC
CASSITWFEGFGYTF
>TRBV20-1|TRBJ1-5|NA|many
TGCAGTGCTAGGCCGGGAGGAAGGAGCAATCAGCCCCAGCATTTT
CSARPGGRSNQPQHF
>TRBV5-1|TRBJ2-7|NA|many
TGCGCCAGCAGCTCAGCGGGACACCTCTACGAGCAGTACTTC
CASSSAGHLYEQYF
>TRBV6-1|TRBJ1-1|NA|NA
TGTGCCAGCACCTCCCGGGACACCAACACTGAAGCTTTCTTT
CASTSRDTNTEAFF
>TRBV28|TRBJ2-3|TRBD1|many
TGTGCCAGCAGTTCCCAAGACAGGGTCACAGATACGCAGTATTTT
CASSSQDRVTDTQYF
>TRBV5-4|TRBJ2-1|NA|many
TGTGCCAGCAGCTTGGCCCTAGCGAATAACTACAATGAGCAGTTCTTC
CASSLALANNYNEQFF
>TRBV6-1|TRBJ2-7|NA|many
TGTGCCAGCTACGGTGAGGGTTACGAGCAGTACTTC
CASYGEGYEQYF
>TRBV30|TRBJ1-2|NA|few
TGTGCCTGGTTTAGGTACTATGGCTACACCTTC
CAWFRYYGYTF
>TRBV20-1|TRBJ2-5|NA|many
TGCAGTATTTTCCATGGGCCGCGGGAGACCCAGTACTTC
CSIFHGPRETQYF
>TRBV28|TRBJ2-1|NA|many
TGTGCCAGCAGACCCTATACCAATGAGCAGTTCTTC
CASRPYTNEQFF
>TRBV6-2/TRBV6-3|TRBJ1-5|TRBD1|NA
TGTGCTAGTAGTGGTCAAAGGACAGGGGGAAATCAGCCCCAGCATTTT
CASSGQRTGGNQPQHF
>TRBV6-5|TRBJ2-3|NA|NA
TGTGCCAGCAGTGAGCCGGCACTCCGCACAGATACGCAGTATTTT
CASSEPALRTDTQYF
>TRBV6-1|TRBJ1-2|NA|NA
TGTGCCAGCAGTGATCTTCCCAGGGTTTATGGCTACACCTTC
CASSDLPRVYGYTF
>TRBV6-1|TRBJ1-2|NA|many
TGTGCCAGCAGCCCTACAAAGGGGAGCGATGGCTACACCTTC
CASSPTKGSDGYTF
>TRBV6-2/TRBV6-3|TRBJ2-7|NA|NA
TGTGCCAGCAGTTACGGGTTTGACTTCTACGAGCAGTACTTC
CASSYGFDFYEQYF
>TRBV10-3|TRBJ1-2|NA|NA
TGTGCCATCAGTGACGGGGGAGGCTACACCTTC
CAISDGGGYTF
>TRBV20-1|TRBJ2-1|TRBD2|few
TGCAGTGCCCAAGATAGCGGGAGGGCCTCCTACAATGAGCAGTTCTTC
CSAQDSGRASYNEQFF
>TRBV20-1|TRBJ2-2|NA|few
TGCAGTGCTACCCAGGGGGGGAACACCGGGGAGCTGTTTTTT
CSATQGGNTGELFF
>TRBV30|TRBJ2-7|TRBD2|many
TGTGCCTGGAGTCTTAGCGGGAGGGCTTACGAGCAGTACTTC
CAWSLSGRAYEQYF
>TRBV5-1|TRBJ1-2|NA|many
TGCGCCAGCAGCTTGGAGAGCTATGGCTACACCTTC
CASSLESYGYTF
>TRBV10-2|TRBJ1-1|NA|few
TGCGCCAGCAGTGATCCCGGCAGGCCGAACACTGAAGCTTTCTTT
CASSDPGRPNTEAFF